This TCR beta chain derives from a study of T cell responses to AZD1222 COVID-19 vaccine. Here immunoSEQ multiplex PCR was the method, and the copy in TCRdb shows in-frame clones only, minus some. The table has roughly 90,000 clones, approximately 92% seen once. With respect to this clone: Antigen specificity is unknown.

Study observations and caveats: Females outnumbered males among donors, who were mostly white British; clonal diversity was possibly underestimated. The breadth and depth of Spike-specific TCRs increased once two AZD1222 doses had been given. Only six individuals given AZD1222 were seropositive at baseline.

The clonotype was recovered from an adult who received the AZD1222 COVID-19 vaccine. This specimen was peripheral blood, taken 28 days after the second AZD1222 dose.

The CDR3 loop is CASEGHSYNEQFF. CDR3 sequence (DNA): TGTGCCAGTGAGGGCCACTCCTACAATGAGCAGTTCTTC. The V and J genes are TRBV19 and TRBJ2-1; tentatively, D is TRBD2 (5 bases). V dropped 8 bases and J dropped 0 bases, with 8 bases sitting between them. Germline CDR1 LNHDA, CDR2 SQIVND (reference sequence). This CDR3 is built from 13 residues.